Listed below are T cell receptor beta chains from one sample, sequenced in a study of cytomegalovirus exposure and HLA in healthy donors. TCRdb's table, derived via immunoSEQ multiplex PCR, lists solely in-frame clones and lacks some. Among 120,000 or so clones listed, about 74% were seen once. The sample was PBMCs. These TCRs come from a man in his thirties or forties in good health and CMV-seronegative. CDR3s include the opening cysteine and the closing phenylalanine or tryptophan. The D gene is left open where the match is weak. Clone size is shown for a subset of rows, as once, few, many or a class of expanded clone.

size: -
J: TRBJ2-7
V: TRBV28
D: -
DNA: TGTGCCAGCAGTTCAGCGACTACAGGGTACTCCTCCTACGAGCAGTACTTC
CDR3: CASSSATTGYSSYEQYF

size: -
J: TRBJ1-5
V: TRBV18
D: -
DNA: TGTGCCAGCTCACCGGAGGGAGATCAGCCCCAGCATTTT
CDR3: CASSPEGDQPQHF

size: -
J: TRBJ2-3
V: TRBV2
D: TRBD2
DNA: TGTGCCAGCAGTCCGGGACTAGCGGGAGATTTAGATACGCAGTATTTT
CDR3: CASSPGLAGDLDTQYF

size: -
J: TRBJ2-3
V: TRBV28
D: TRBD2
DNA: TGTGCCAGCAGTAGACTAGCGGGAGCAGATACGCAGTATTTT
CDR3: CASSRLAGADTQYF

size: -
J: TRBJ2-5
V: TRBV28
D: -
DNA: TGTGCCAGCAGCGCGAAAGAGACCCAGTACTTC
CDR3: CASSAKETQYF

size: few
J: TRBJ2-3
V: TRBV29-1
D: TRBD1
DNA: TGCAGCGTTGAAAGACAGGGTGGCGATACGCAGTATTTT
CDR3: CSVERQGGDTQYF

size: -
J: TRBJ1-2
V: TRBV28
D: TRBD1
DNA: TGTGCCAGCAGTTTAAGTGGGGGCAGGGGGAGACTCTATGGCTACACCTTC
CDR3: CASSLSGGRGRLYGYTF

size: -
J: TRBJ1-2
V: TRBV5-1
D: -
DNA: TGCGCCAGCAGCCCCTACCCCGGTGCTAACTATGGCTACACCTTC
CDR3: CASSPYPGANYGYTF

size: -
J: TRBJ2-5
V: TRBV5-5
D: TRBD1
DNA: TGTGCCAGCAGCTTTCTGACAGGGGGCAGGGAGACCCAGTACTTC
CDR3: CASSFLTGGRETQYF

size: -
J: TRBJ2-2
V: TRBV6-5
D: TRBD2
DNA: TGTGCCAGCAGTTCTTTAGCGGGAGGGCCGGGCGGGGAGCTGTTTTTT
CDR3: CASSSLAGGPGGELFF

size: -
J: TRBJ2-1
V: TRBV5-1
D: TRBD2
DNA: TGCGCCAGCAGCCCGCGGACTAGCGGGAGGGAAAGGAATGAGCAGTTCTTC
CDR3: CASSPRTSGRERNEQFF

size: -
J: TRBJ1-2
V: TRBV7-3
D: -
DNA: TGTGCCAGCAGCTTAAAGGCAGGCGGGGGCTATGGCTACACCTTC
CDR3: CASSLKAGGGYGYTF

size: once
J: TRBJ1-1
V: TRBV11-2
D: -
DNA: TGTGCCAGCAGCTTGGTTAATTTGAGGGCTTTCTTT
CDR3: CASSLVNLRAFF

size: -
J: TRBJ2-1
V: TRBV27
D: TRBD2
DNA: TGTGCCACCTGGATAGCGGGGGGATACAATGAGCAGTTCTTC
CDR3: CATWIAGGYNEQFF

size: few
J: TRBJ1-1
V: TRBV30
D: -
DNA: TGTGCCTGGAGTGTACGGTATGAAGCTTTCTTT
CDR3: CAWSVRYEAFF

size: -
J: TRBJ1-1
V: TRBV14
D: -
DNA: TGTGCCAGCAGCCAAGGCCAGGGGTTTTATGTTGGCACTGAAGCTTTCTTT
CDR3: CASSQGQGFYVGTEAFF

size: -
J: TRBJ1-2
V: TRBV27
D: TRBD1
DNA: TGTGCCAGCAGCCCCCTACAGGGGCGCGGACTCTATGGCTACACCTTC
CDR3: CASSPLQGRGLYGYTF

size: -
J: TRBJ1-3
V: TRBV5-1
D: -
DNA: TGCGCCAGCAGCCCCTCGGGACTCTCTGGAAACACCATATATTTT
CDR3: CASSPSGLSGNTIYF

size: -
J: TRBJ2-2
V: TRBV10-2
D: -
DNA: TGCGCCAGCAGTGATGGCATAAACACCGGGGAGCTGTTTTTT
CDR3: CASSDGINTGELFF

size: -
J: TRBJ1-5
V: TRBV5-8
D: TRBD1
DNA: TGTGCCAGCAGCTCCGACAGGGCCTCTCGTCAGCCCCAGCATTTT
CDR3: CASSSDRASRQPQHF

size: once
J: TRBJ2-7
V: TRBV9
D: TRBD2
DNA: TGTGCCAGCAGCGCGGCTAGCGGGCGTTCCTACGAGCAGTACTTC
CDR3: CASSAASGRSYEQYF

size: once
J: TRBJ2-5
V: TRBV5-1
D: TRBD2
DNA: TGCGCCAGCAGCTTGTCCCCCCTAGCGGAAGAGACCCAGTACTTC
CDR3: CASSLSPLAEETQYF

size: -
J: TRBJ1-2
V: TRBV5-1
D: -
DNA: TGCGCCAGCAGCTCCGACAGTGGCTATGGCTACACCTTC
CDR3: CASSSDSGYGYTF

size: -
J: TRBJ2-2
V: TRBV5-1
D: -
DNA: TGCGCCAGCAGCTCACGGGGGGCAACCGACACCGGGGAGCTGTTTTTT
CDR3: CASSSRGATDTGELFF

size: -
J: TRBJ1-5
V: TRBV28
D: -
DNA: TGTGCCAGCAGTCTTCTCTTACAGCCCCAGCATTTT
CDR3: CASSLLLQPQHF

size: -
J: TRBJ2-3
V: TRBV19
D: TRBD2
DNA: TGTGCCAGTACCCCTCCGGGACTAGCGGGAGTAGATACGCAGTATTTT
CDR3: CASTPPGLAGVDTQYF

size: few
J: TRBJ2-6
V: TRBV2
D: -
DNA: TGTGCCAGCTCCCAGGGCAACTCTGGGGCCAACGTCCTGACTTTC
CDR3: CASSQGNSGANVLTF

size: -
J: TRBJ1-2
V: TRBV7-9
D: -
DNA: TGTGCCAGCAGCTTAAGTGACAGGCCCAACTATGGCTACACCTTC
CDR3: CASSLSDRPNYGYTF

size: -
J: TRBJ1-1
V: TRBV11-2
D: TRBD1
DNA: TGTGCCAGCAGCCCCCCAGGGGGAGACACTGAAGCTTTCTTT
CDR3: CASSPPGGDTEAFF

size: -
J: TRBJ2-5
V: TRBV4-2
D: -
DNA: TGTGCCAGCAGCCAAGATCGGGGGGAGACCCAGTACTTC
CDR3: CASSQDRGETQYF

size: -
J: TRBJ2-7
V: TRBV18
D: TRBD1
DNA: TGTGCCAGCTCACCACCCACGGGACAGGGTCGCGAGCAGTACTTC
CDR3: CASSPPTGQGREQYF

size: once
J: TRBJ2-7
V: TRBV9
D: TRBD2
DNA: TGTGCCAGCAGCGTAGTAGCGGGGGCCTACGAGCAGTACTTC
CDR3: CASSVVAGAYEQYF

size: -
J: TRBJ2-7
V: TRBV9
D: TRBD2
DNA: TGTGCCAGCAGCTCCGGACTAGCGGGAGCAAAGTACGAGCAGTACTTC
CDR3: CASSSGLAGAKYEQYF

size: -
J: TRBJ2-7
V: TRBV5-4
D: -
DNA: TGTGCCAGCAGCCCAGCCCCACCTGGACTGGGAGGAGGCGAGCAGTACTTC
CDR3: CASSPAPPGLGGGEQYF

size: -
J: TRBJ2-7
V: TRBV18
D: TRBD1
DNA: TGTGCCAGCTTCCAATCCGGGACAGGGGCCCACGAGCAGTACTTC
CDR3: CASFQSGTGAHEQYF

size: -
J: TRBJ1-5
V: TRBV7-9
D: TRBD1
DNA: TGTGCCAGCAGCGAGAACAGGGGGCGTCAGCCCCAGCATTTT
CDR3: CASSENRGRQPQHF

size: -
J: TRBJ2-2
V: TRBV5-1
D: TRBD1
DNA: TGCGCCAGCAGCATAACAGGGGTTACCGGGGAGCTGTTTTTT
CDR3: CASSITGVTGELFF

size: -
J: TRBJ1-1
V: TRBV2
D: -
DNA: TGTGCCAGCAGTGTAATGGGGGGGAATGAAGCTTTCTTT
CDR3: CASSVMGGNEAFF

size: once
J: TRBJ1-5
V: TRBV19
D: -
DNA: TGTGCCAGTACCCTTCCGGGTAGCAATCAGCCCCAGCATTTT
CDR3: CASTLPGSNQPQHF

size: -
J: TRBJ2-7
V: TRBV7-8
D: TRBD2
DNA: TGTGCCAGCAGCACTCGACTAGCGGGGGCCTACGAGCAGTACTTC
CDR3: CASSTRLAGAYEQYF

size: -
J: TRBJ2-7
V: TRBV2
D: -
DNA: TGTGCCAGCAAGGTCGGGAGTAGCGCCTACGAGCAGTACTTC
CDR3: CASKVGSSAYEQYF

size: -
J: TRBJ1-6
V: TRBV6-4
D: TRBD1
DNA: TGTGCCAGCAGTGAGACAGGGGTCGGGAGTTCCTATAATTCACCCCTCCACTTT
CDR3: CASSETGVGSSYNSPLHF

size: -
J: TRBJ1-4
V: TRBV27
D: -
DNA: TGTGCCAGCAGTTTACGTGGGGGAGGGCAGAAAAATGAAAAACTGTTTTTT
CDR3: CASSLRGGGQKNEKLFF